Following are 25 T cell receptor beta chains from one sample sequenced in a study of OX40 agonist ivuxolimab in advanced cancers. Produced via immunoSEQ multiplex PCR; TCRdb's table is partial and in-frame only. Of around 50,000 clones in the sample, 88% were seen once. This sample comprised CD4+ or CD8+ T cells sorted from blood, obtained in a trial of the OX40 agonist ivuxolimab. The source is an adult with an advanced solid tumor such as melanoma, head and neck, liver or kidney cancer.

V is TRBV5-1 and J is TRBJ2-3; 9 bases fit TRBD2. V shed 0 bases and J 0 bases; nucleotides not matched to a gene: 2. The CDR3 spans 16 residues. The germline V gene encodes CDR1 SGHRS and CDR2 YFSETQ. In nucleotides, the CDR3 is TGCGCCAGCAGCTTGGTTCTAGCGGGAAGCACAGATACGCAGTATTTT. It encodes CASSLVLAGSTDTQYF.

The chain is built from TRBV7-3 and TRBJ2-3, with TRBD2 matching 9 bases. After removal of 3 bases from V and 4 bases from J, the junction contained 2 bases not matched to a gene. Germline V gene data show CDR1 as SGHTA and CDR2 as FQGTGA. The CDR3 spans 14 residues. The CDR3, as DNA: TGTGCCAGCAGCTTGGGACTAGCCTCAGATACGCAGTATTTT. As protein: CASSLGLASDTQYF.

The chain uses TRBV27 and TRBJ1-5; D remains unclear. Looked up from germline, CDR1 is MNHEY and CDR2 is SMNVEV (reference sequence). The CDR3 sequence is 15 residues long. V dropped 6 bases and J dropped 4 bases, with 16 bases sitting between them. The CDR3: CASSTVLEPNQPQHF. CDR3 DNA: TGTGCCAGCAGCACCGTATTGGAGCCTAATCAGCCCCAGCATTTT.

J is TRBJ1-2 and V is TRBV6-6, with TRBD1 identical over 7 bases. Germline V gene data show CDR1 as MNHNY and CDR2 as SVGAGI (reference sequence). This CDR3 region has 13 residues. The J segment lost 3 bases and the V segment lost 6 bases, leaving 4 bases of the junction unmatched. CDR3 in amino acids: CASSPTGDYGYTF. In DNA form, the CDR3 reads TGTGCCAGCAGCCCCACAGGGGACTATGGCTACACCTTC.

The chain carries TRBV9 and TRBJ1-2; tentative D call: TRBD1 (5 bases). The length of the CDR3 is 14 residues. Trimming stripped 0 bases from V and 4 bases from J, with 10 bases between. Germline lookup yields CDR1 SGDLS and CDR2 YYNGEE. The CDR3 DNA is TGTGCCAGCAGCGTAGCAGGGCCCGCCTATGGCTACACCTTC. Its protein is CASSVAGPAYGYTF.

This clone appeared a single time. J is TRBJ1-2 and V is TRBV28; a possible D gene is TRBD1 (5 bases). This CDR3 spans 13 amino acids. The V and J ends lost 2 bases and 8 bases respectively, with 12 bases between them. Germline V gene lookup returns CDR1 MDHEN and CDR2 SYDVKM. The CDR3 sequence: CASSLPRALGYTF. The CDR3 DNA reads as TGTGCCAGCAGTTTACCCAGGGCCCTAGGCTACACCTTC.

CDR3 nucleotide sequence: TGTGCCATCAGCATGGGACAGGGAGGAAACACCATATATTTT. This translates into CAISMGQGGNTIYF. The chain links TRBV10-3 to TRBJ1-3; 9 nucleotides align to TRBD1. The V gene end was trimmed by 6 bases and the J gene end by 4 bases; junction bases not matched to a gene: 4. The CDR3 has 14 residues. Germline CDR1 ENHRY, CDR2 SYGVKD.

The J gene is TRBJ2-3, the V gene TRBV7-8; D not resolved. Germline V gene sequence: CDR1 SGHVS, CDR2 FQNEAQ. CDR3 size: 11 residues. Between the trimmed V and J ends, which lost 5 bases and 2 bases, there was a span of 2 bases. The CDR3, as DNA: TGTGCCAGCAGCCTCACAGATACGCAGTATTTT. Translated: CASSLTDTQYF.

This clone was seen a single time. V and J are TRBV5-1 and TRBJ2-2, with a possible D match to TRBD1 (6 bases). The ends were cut back, 4 bases at V and 3 bases at J, with 10 bases in the middle. The CDR3 length is 14 residues. CDR1 is SGHRS, CDR2 YFSETQ, per germline. For the CDR3, the DNA is TGCGCCAGCAGCCGCAGGGGTTACACCGGGGAGCTGTTTTTT. Translation gives CASSRRGYTGELFF. Together with reference TRBV5-1 and TRBJ2-2, the CDR3 gives the full variable domain: KAGVTQTPRYLIKTRGQQVTLSCSPISGHRSVSWYQQTPGQGLQFLFEYFSETQRNKGNFPGRFSGRQFSNSRSEMNVSTLELGDSALYLCASSRRGYTGELFFGEGSRLTVL.

The chain has TRBV5-4 and TRBJ1-1; possibly TRBD1 for D (5 bases). This CDR3 has 12 residues. V was cut by 0 bases and J by 8 bases, with 8 bases left in between. Looked up from germline, CDR1 is SGHNT and CDR2 is YYREEE (reference sequence). The CDR3 reads CASSLAEGEAFF. CDR3 DNA sequence: TGTGCCAGCAGCTTGGCGGAGGGGGAAGCTTTCTTT.

The chain recombines TRBV5-1 with TRBJ2-7; TRBD1 matches at 7 bases. V shed 4 bases, J shed 6 bases, and the junction held 13 bases outside the gene matches. CDR1 and CDR2 from the germline V gene are SGHRS and YFSETQ. The CDR3 has 15 residues. The CDR3 coding sequence is TGCGCCAGCAGCCAAACCACCACAGGGGTCGGCGAGCAGTACTTC. It yields the protein CASSQTTTGVGEQYF.

The chain is built from TRBV11-3 and TRBJ2-1; D is undetermined. The V and J ends lost 7 bases and 3 bases respectively, with 7 bases between them. Per the germline V gene, CDR1 is SGHNT and CDR2 is YENEEA. The CDR3 spans 12 residues. CDR3: CASTSVYNEQFF. Written as DNA, the CDR3 is TGTGCCAGCACCTCGGTCTACAATGAGCAGTTCTTC.

The V call is TRBV18, the J call TRBJ2-1; 11 bases fit TRBD2. This CDR3 is 17 amino acids long. Looked up from germline, CDR1 is KGHSH and CDR2 is LQKENI. V shed 3 bases and J 4 bases; nucleotides not matched to a gene: 8. The CDR3 bases are TGTGCCAGCTCACCCATCAGAACTAGCGGGAGTTACAATGAGCAGTTCTTC. As protein: CASSPIRTSGSYNEQFF.

The genes are TRBV9 and TRBJ2-3, with a tentative D call TRBD2 (6 bases). Germline CDR1 reads SGDLS; CDR2 reads YYNGEE. V was cut by 0 bases and J by 8 bases, with 7 bases left in between. CDR3 length equals 12 residues. The CDR3 DNA follows: TGTGCCAGCAGCGTAGTGGGAGGTACGCAGTATTTT. Translated, it gives CASSVVGGTQYF. The full variable domain, with the rest looked up from reference TRBV9 and TRBJ2-3, is DSGVTQTPKHLITATGQRVTLRCSPRSGDLSVYWYQQSLDQGLQFLIQYYNGEERAKGNILERFSAQQFPDLHSELNLSSLELGDSALYFCASSVVGGTQYFGPGTRLTVL.

This clone was detected once. The chain employs TRBV19 and TRBJ1-1; no reliable D call. Germline assignment: CDR1 LNHDA and CDR2 SQIVND (reference sequence). The V gene lost 7 bases and the J gene lost 3 bases, with 9 bases spanning the gap. This CDR3 is 12 amino acids long. The CDR3 coding sequence is TGTGCCAGTAATCAGCGGGACACTGAAGCTTTCTTT. Translation: CASNQRDTEAFF.

This CDR3 is CASGGRAVNTEAFF. The DNA for the CDR3 is TGTGCCAGCGGGGGGAGGGCCGTGAACACTGAAGCTTTCTTT. The chain combines TRBV2 with TRBJ1-1, with D maybe TRBD1 (5 bases). CDR3 length: 14 residues. Germline values: CDR1 SNHLY, CDR2 FYNNEI. The V end lost 8 bases, the J end lost 0 bases, and 13 bases lay between the germline ends. Together with reference TRBV2 and TRBJ1-1, the CDR3 gives the full variable domain: EPEVTQTPSHQVTQMGQEVILRCVPISNHLYFYWYRQILGQKVEFLVSFYNNEISEKSEIFDDQFSVERPDGSNFTLKIRSTKLEDSAMYFCASGGRAVNTEAFFGQGTRLTVV.

The gene calls are TRBV27 and TRBJ2-7; TRBD1 aligns across 7 bases. CDR3 length: 16 residues. Germline assignment: CDR1 MNHEY and CDR2 SMNVEV (reference sequence). V shed 5 bases, J shed 0 bases, and the junction held 10 bases outside the gene matches. The CDR3 loop is CASSKKGQRSSYEQYF. For the CDR3, the DNA is TGTGCCAGCAGTAAAAAGGGACAGAGGAGCTCCTACGAGCAGTACTTC.

The chain is built from TRBV18 and TRBJ1-2, with 8 bases aligning to TRBD1. The CDR3 runs 15 residues. Germline V gene lookup returns CDR1 KGHSH and CDR2 LQKENI. V lost 1 base to trimming and J lost 0 bases; unmatched junction nucleotides: 1. This CDR3 reads CASSPRDRSNYGYTF. DNA of the CDR3: TGTGCCAGCTCACCACGGGACAGGTCTAACTATGGCTACACCTTC.

The CDR3 coding sequence is TGCGCCAGCAGTGTCCAATCGAACACTGAAGCTTTCTTT. It codes for CASSVQSNTEAFF. The chain recombines TRBV10-1 with TRBJ1-1; no clear D. This CDR3 is 13 amino acids long. Germline CDR1 is WNHNN and CDR2 is SYGVQD (reference sequence). The ends were cut back, 4 bases at V and 1 base at J, with 7 bases in the middle.

This CDR3 reads CASSEHSGSSTDTQYF. The CDR3, as DNA: TGTGCCAGCAGTGAGCATAGCGGGAGTAGCACAGATACGCAGTATTTT. J is TRBJ2-3 and V is TRBV6-1; 9 bases agree with TRBD2. The V and J ends lost 3 bases and 0 bases, in that order; junction bases with no gene match: 4. This CDR3 comprises 16 residues. Germline loops: CDR1 MNHNS, CDR2 SASEGT.

J is TRBJ1-3 and V is TRBV28; D is uncertain. Germline CDR1 MDHEN, CDR2 SYDVKM. The V and J ends lost 8 bases and 2 bases respectively, with 13 bases between them. The CDR3 consists of 14 residues. The CDR3 spells CASWSSAAGNTIYF. DNA for the CDR3: TGTGCCAGCTGGTCCTCGGCGGCTGGAAACACCATATATTTT.

This chain uses TRBV19 with TRBJ2-7; weak D call: TRBD2 (7 bases). The CDR3 extends over 17 amino acids. V lost 3 bases, J lost 2 bases, and 20 bases lay in between. CDR1 and CDR2 (germline): LNHDA, SQIVND (reference sequence). Here the CDR3 reads CASSMGYGGTPTYEQYF. DNA of the CDR3: TGTGCCAGTAGTATGGGTTACGGGGGGACACCGACCTACGAGCAGTACTTC.

By share of the sample, this clone is medium-sized. V gene TRBV13 combines with J gene TRBJ1-2, with D perhaps TRBD1 (6 bases). Germline lookup yields CDR1 PRHDT and CDR2 FYEKMQ (reference sequence). The ends were cut back, 5 bases at V and 4 bases at J, with 20 bases in the middle. This CDR3 is built from 16 residues. The CDR3 is CASSRRTPGALYGYTF. The CDR3 region has the DNA TGTGCCAGCAGCCGAAGAACCCCAGGGGCCCTCTATGGCTACACCTTC.

The chain joins TRBV27 to TRBJ1-1, with a possible D match to TRBD1 (5 bases). CDR1 MNHEY and CDR2 SMNVEV come from the germline V gene (reference sequence). V dropped 5 bases and J dropped 1 base, with 11 bases sitting between them. The CDR3 length is 14 residues. The CDR3 nucleotides read TGTGCCAGCAGTCGCACGGGGCCGAACACTGAAGCTTTCTTT. Translation gives CASSRTGPNTEAFF.

This sequence joins TRBV7-8 and TRBJ2-2; 8 bases are shared with TRBD1. J lost 9 bases, V lost 6 bases, and 12 bases had no gene match. From germline, CDR1 is SGHVS and CDR2 FQNEAQ. This CDR3 comprises 15 residues. The CDR3 loop is CASREAGGASWELFF. CDR3 sequence (DNA): TGTGCCAGCAGGGAGGCAGGGGGCGCAAGTTGGGAGCTGTTTTTT.